This T cell receptor (beta chain) was found in a study of T cells after yellow fever vaccination (dated by TCRdb to about 2019). About the investigation overall: The SMART-Seq v4 Ultra Low Input RNA kit was used to prepare libraries from fractions with low cell numbers. Bulk TCR alpha and beta repertoires were sequenced longitudinally to track T-cell clones before and after primary and booster YFV17D yellow fever vaccination. Two healthy male donors, one aged 18 to 30 and one aged 30 to 40 years, made up the cohort. Bulk PBMC replicates and cell subsets were isolated from blood drawn at multiple timepoints before and after both primary and secondary immunization. Study-level results and caveats: A small fraction of clonotypes showed up in both the CD4 and CD8 compartments, probably as a result of convergent recombination. Because only two donors were included in the study, the extent to which the findings can be generalized is limited. Most clones expanded after primary vaccination were re-detected after the booster (around 96% of CD4 and around 86% of CD8), suggesting broad memory maintenance. Compared with the primary T-cell response, the secondary T-cell response was weaker but faster, peaking on day 5 rather than day 15. Computational filtering was needed because FACS-sorted repertoires could contain abundant contaminating clonotypes from the bulk population.

Interpreted using the paper, the treatment or condition label stands for: live attenuated yellow fever vaccine strain. At each blood-draw timepoint, two biological replicates of bulk PBMCs were collected. A standard Ficoll-Paque protocol was used to isolate PBMCs from peripheral blood. TriZol was used to extract RNA from bulk PBMCs, CD4 and CD8 fractions, and dextramer-positive and dextramer-negative fractions. This clonotype was seen at least ten times. Its antigen is unknown. Base quality data are lacking; no much larger clone is found one base away. Sequencer: Illumina NovaSeq 6000. TCR cDNA was synthesized by 5'RACE template switching, which introduced a universal primer site and unique molecular identifiers. Priming for cDNA synthesis came from both the TCR alpha and TCR beta constant segments. Library amplification involved two PCR steps, and the second step added sample barcodes and sequencing adapters. Sequencing of libraries was performed on Illumina HiSeq 2500 (2x100 bp) or NovaSeq (2x150 bp). In the authors' own workflow: Demultiplexing of reads and collapsing into UMI consensus sequences were performed with MIGEC, and V(D)J alignment was carried out with MiXCR. Using edgeR on replicate PBMC samples, clonotypes were called vaccine-responding if FDR was below 0.01 and the log2 fold change was above 5 up to day 15. Each bulk clonotype was labeled CD4 or CD8 based on which sequenced repertoire, CD4 or CD8, contained the clonotype at higher abundance. TCRdb handled the public reads itself, with Q25 trimming in fastp and clone calling in MiXCR, and kept productive beta chains. A single entry per CDR3 protein holds the most common genes and DNA from its merged rows. The V and J calls and clone size are TCRdb's, not the authors'. This sample lists approximately 240,000 distinct CDR3 sequences; more than 3.5% were detected once. Together, the top ten hold under 20% of the sample.

This TCR came from a young man who received the YFV17D yellow fever vaccine. The starting material was PBMCs, obtained 15 days after the yellow fever booster vaccination.

The DNA sequence is as follows: TGTGCCAGCTCACTCCAGGGCGGGGGCGTCCCAGATACGCAGTATTTT. Translation gives CASSLQGGGVPDTQYF. This sequence uses TRBV18 and TRBJ2-3, and perhaps TRBD2 as D gene, on 7 matching bases. CDR1 KGHSH and CDR2 LQKENI are derived from the germline V gene. V is clipped by 4 bases and J by 4 bases, and the sequence between their germline boundaries is 18 bases long. Spanning cysteine to phenylalanine, the CDR3 consists of 16 amino acids. Of all the DNA, just the CDR3 is kept, 48 bases in frame from base 1. The variable domain in full, with residues beyond the CDR3 obtained from the reference TRBV18 and TRBJ2-3 genes, is NAGVMQNPRHLVRRRGQEARLRCSPMKGHSHVYWYRQLPEEGLKFMVYLQKENIIDESGMPKERFSAEFPKEGPSILRIQQVVRGDSAAYFCASSLQGGGVPDTQYFGPGTRLTVL.